This T cell receptor beta chain comes out of a study of blood T cell repertoires in COVID-19. Overall study context: T cells, B-cell-depleted T cells, or PBMCs supplied cDNA or gDNA.

Per the authors' pipeline: Quantification of nucleated cells was approximated via reference gene primer amplification. Clones were sequenced by immunoSEQ multiplex PCR, and TCRdb holds only the in-frame ones, with some missing. V and J calls and clone size are copied from that table; D and trimming were computed from the DNA. The repertoire holds over 40,000 clones, with about 83% as singletons. The CDR3 spans 17 residues. Germline CDR1 and CDR2: SGHRS and YFSETQ. Losses at the gene ends were 1 base for V and 0 bases for J; bases not matched to a gene: 9. This TCR came from a man aged 35 to 55 with acute or convalescent COVID-19. This chain joins TRBV5-1 and TRBJ1-1; 7 positions agree with TRBD1. Source material: peripheral blood. CDR3: CASSLSQGGVVNTEAFF. For the CDR3, the DNA is TGCGCCAGCAGCTTGTCCCAGGGGGGAGTCGTGAACACTGAAGCTTTCTTT.